Listed below are T cell receptor beta chains from one sample, sequenced in a study of blood T cell repertoires in COVID-19. The protocol was immunoSEQ multiplex PCR, while the TCRdb copy is restricted to in-frame clones and leaves out a portion. The table lists about 110,000 clones, roughly four fifths of them singletons, with 6.2% in the top ten. Material: peripheral blood. The receptors were sampled from a man older than 75 with COVID-19, enrolled during active disease. Each CDR3 is given with its conserved first and last residue. The order of the fields is clone size, V gene, J gene, D gene, CDR3 DNA, CDR3 protein. The D gene is left open where the match is weak. For some rows the clone size is stated as once, few or many, or as a class when expanded; others skip it.

NA	TRBV10-3	TRBJ2-7	NA	TGTGCCACGACAAGGGGGAGGGAATACGAGCAGTACTTC	CATTRGREYEQYF
NA	TRBV12-3/TRBV12-4	TRBJ1-2	NA	TGTGCCAGCAGCAGTACAGGCTATGGCTACACCTTC	CASSSTGYGYTF
NA	TRBV13	TRBJ2-7	NA	TGTGCCAGCAGACGCGGGACAGCGAACCTCCACGAGCAGTACTTC	CASRRGTANLHEQYF
NA	TRBV29-1	TRBJ1-6	NA	TGCAGCGCCGGAGGGGAGAATTCACCCCTCCACTTT	CSAGGENSPLHF
NA	TRBV5-6	TRBJ2-1	TRBD1	TGTGCCAGCAGCCCGAAACCCGGTGGGACAGGGAGCAATGAGCAGTTCTTC	CASSPKPGGTGSNEQFF
NA	TRBV5-1	TRBJ2-3	NA	TGCGCCAGCAGCGACCCCCAGAGCGCAGATACGCAGTATTTT	CASSDPQSADTQYF
NA	TRBV7-7	TRBJ2-1	NA	TGTGCTAGCAGCTTAGGCGGAGCAGACTACAATGAGCAGTTCTTC	CASSLGGADYNEQFF
NA	TRBV6-5	TRBJ1-3	TRBD1	TGTGCCAGCACTTTGACAGGGGGCGGAAACACCATATATTTT	CASTLTGGGNTIYF
NA	TRBV6-5	TRBJ2-4	TRBD1	TGTGCCAGCAGTCCGGGACAGGGGTTACACATTCAGTACTTC	CASSPGQGLHIQYF
NA	TRBV2	TRBJ1-3	NA	TGTGCCAGCAGTCCAACTGGAAACACCATATATTTT	CASSPTGNTIYF
NA	TRBV29-1	TRBJ2-7	NA	TGCAGCGTTGAGATGGGCCCGGTATCCTACGAGCAGTACTTC	CSVEMGPVSYEQYF
NA	TRBV5-6	TRBJ1-1	TRBD1	TGTGCCAGCAGCTTGGGACCGACAGGGGGGACTGAAGCTTTCTTT	CASSLGPTGGTEAFF
NA	TRBV2	TRBJ2-7	NA	TGTGCCAGCAGTAAAAGGGGACAAGCGCCCACCTACGAGCAGTACTTC	CASSKRGQAPTYEQYF
few	TRBV6-6	TRBJ2-3	NA	TGTGCCAGCAGCGTACTAGCAACGCAGTATTTT	CASSVLATQYF
NA	TRBV2	TRBJ1-4	NA	TGTGCCAGCGAGGTCCGCTTGTTCGCTAATGAAAAACTGTTTTTT	CASEVRLFANEKLFF
NA	TRBV28	TRBJ1-2	NA	TGTGCCAGCAGTCCCCCCTATGAGTATGGCTACACCTTC	CASSPPYEYGYTF
few	TRBV3-1/TRBV3-2	TRBJ2-3	TRBD2	TGTGCCAGCAGCCAAGCTAGCGGCCGCACAGATACGCAGTATTTT	CASSQASGRTDTQYF
few	TRBV28	TRBJ1-2	NA	TGTGCCAGCACCCTTTTCACGGGTTTCTATGGCTACACCTTC	CASTLFTGFYGYTF
NA	TRBV6-2/TRBV6-3	TRBJ2-3	TRBD2	TGTGCCAGCAGTTGGGGACTAGCGGGCCTTACAGATACGCAGTATTTT	CASSWGLAGLTDTQYF
NA	TRBV7-9	TRBJ1-3	TRBD1	TGTGCCAGCAGCTCGACAGGGGGCTCCGGAAACACCATATATTTT	CASSSTGGSGNTIYF
NA	TRBV11-3	TRBJ2-2	NA	TGTGCCAGCAGCCCCAGGAACACCGGGGAGCTGTTTTTT	CASSPRNTGELFF
NA	TRBV4-1	TRBJ1-4	NA	TGCGCCAGCAGCTGGGTTGAGGGAGAAAAACTGTTTTTT	CASSWVEGEKLFF
NA	TRBV7-9	TRBJ1-2	TRBD1	TGTGCCAGCAGCTTAGGACAGGGACTTAACTATGGCTACACCTTC	CASSLGQGLNYGYTF
NA	TRBV3-1/TRBV3-2	TRBJ2-7	TRBD2	TGTGCCAGCAGCCCAATGGGACTAGCGGGAGATGTGCAGTACTTC	CASSPMGLAGDVQYF